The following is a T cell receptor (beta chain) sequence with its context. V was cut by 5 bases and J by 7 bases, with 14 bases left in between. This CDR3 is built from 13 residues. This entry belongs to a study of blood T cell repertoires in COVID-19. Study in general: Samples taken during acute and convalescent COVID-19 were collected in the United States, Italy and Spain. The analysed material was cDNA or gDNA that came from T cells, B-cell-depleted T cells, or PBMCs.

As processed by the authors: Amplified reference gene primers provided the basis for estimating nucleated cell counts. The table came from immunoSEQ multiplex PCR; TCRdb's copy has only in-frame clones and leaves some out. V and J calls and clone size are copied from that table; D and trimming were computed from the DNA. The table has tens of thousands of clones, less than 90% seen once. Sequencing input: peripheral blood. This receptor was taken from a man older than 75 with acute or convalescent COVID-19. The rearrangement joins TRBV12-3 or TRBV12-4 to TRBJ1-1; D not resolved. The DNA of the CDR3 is TGTGCCAGCAGTCCACTGATGGTTAGTGAAGCTTTCTTT. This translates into CASSPLMVSEAFF.